What follows are 29 T cell receptor beta chains derived from one specimen sequenced in a study of T cells after yellow fever vaccination. TCRdb fed the 5' RACE reads into MiXCR, producing one record per CDR3 protein. The sample has approximately 510,000 distinct CDR3 sequences; 20% to 25% are singletons. The material sequenced was PBMCs, taken roughly 20 days after the first yellow fever vaccination. The origin of the receptors is a man aged 18 to 29 who received the YFV17D yellow fever vaccine.

This clonotype came up a few times. The chain combines TRBV20-1 with TRBJ2-2, with 8 bases matching TRBD2. Germline-derived CDR1 and CDR2 are DFQATT and SNEGSKA (reference sequence). The CDR3 sequence is 14 residues long. V lost 6 bases, J lost 3 bases, and 6 bases stayed unmatched. The CDR3 DNA is TGCAGTGCCAGGCGGGGGGCCCACACCGGGGAGCTGTTTTTT. The encoded protein is CSARRGAHTGELFF.

About this clonotype: At one of its ends the junction is not consistent with the germline gene, which may arise from a read error. J is TRBJ2-3 and V is TRBV27; tentative D call: TRBD2 (6 bases). CDR3 size: 14 residues. CDR1 and CDR2 from the germline V gene are MNHEY and SMNVEV (reference sequence). The CDR3 bases are TGTACCAGCAGTAGACTAGGGGGCACAGATACGCAGTATTTT. It translates to CTSSRLGGTDTQYF.

This clonotype was observed a handful of times. The DNA of the CDR3 is TGTGCCAGCAGTCCTACCGGGACAGGGGTCAATCAGCCCCAGCATTTT. Its translation: CASSPTGTGVNQPQHF. The V and J genes are TRBV27 and TRBJ1-5, with 10 bases that match TRBD1. Trimming at V came to 5 bases and at J to 3 bases, leaving 7 bases not matched to a gene. The CDR3 consists of 16 residues. CDR1 MNHEY and CDR2 SMNVEV come from the germline V gene (reference sequence).

In this sample, this clonotype turned up a few times. The chain links TRBV12-3 or TRBV12-4 to TRBJ1-4; no definite D call. Between the trimmed V and J ends, which lost 5 bases and 13 bases, there was a span of 14 bases. The CDR3 runs 12 residues. For the CDR3, the DNA is TGTGCCAGCAGTCTATCGACGGAGGGACTGTTTTTT. Translated: CASSLSTEGLFF.

V and J are TRBV24-1 and TRBJ2-1, with D hard to call. This CDR3 spans 13 amino acids. V lost 3 bases and J lost 2, with 4 bases in between. The germline V gene encodes CDR1 KGHDR and CDR2 SFDVKD. CDR3 DNA sequence: TGTGCCACCAGTGATCCGCCCTACAATGAGCAGTTCTTC. Its protein is CATSDPPYNEQFF.

The chain joins TRBV5-5 to TRBJ2-3; 10 positions match TRBD2. This CDR3 has 14 amino acids. Germline CDR1 SGHKS, CDR2 YYEKEE (reference sequence). Trimming cost V 1 base and J 5 bases; bases outside gene matches: 1. CDR3 nucleotides: TGTGCCAGCAGCTTGCTAGCGGGGGAAGATACGCAGTATTTT. Protein: CASSLLAGEDTQYF.

This clonotype was detected a few times. The chain employs TRBV12-3 or TRBV12-4 and TRBJ1-5, with no clear D. V was pared by 8 bases and J by 0 bases, with 8 bases between. The CDR3 has 13 amino acids. In DNA, the CDR3 is TGTGCCAGCGCCCAAATTAGCAATCAGCCCCAGCATTTT. Its protein is CASAQISNQPQHF.

The chain is built from TRBV5-4 and TRBJ1-2; D remains ambiguous. This CDR3 contains 14 residues. Trimming removed 1 base at V and 2 bases at J, with 9 bases between. In germline, CDR1 is SGHNT, CDR2 YYREEE (reference sequence). CDR3 DNA: TGTGCCAGCAGCTTGTTAGCGGTAAACTATGGCTACACCTTC. Protein product: CASSLLAVNYGYTF.

The chain uses TRBV29-1 and TRBJ2-6; D is uncertain. This CDR3 has 11 residues. V gave up 4 bases and J gave up 3 bases, with 1 base separating them. The germline CDR1 and CDR2 sequences are SQVTM and ANQGSEA. The CDR3 reads CSVGGANVLTF. CDR3 DNA: TGCAGCGTTGGTGGGGCCAACGTCCTGACTTTC.

The CDR3 DNA reads as TGTGCCAGCAGCGATGACGGCGCAACTAATGAAAAACTGTTTTTT. This translates into CASSDDGATNEKLFF. This rearrangement joins TRBV2 to TRBJ1-4; unclear D gene. V lost 6 bases and J lost 0, with 11 bases in between. Germline assignment: CDR1 SNHLY and CDR2 FYNNEI. CDR3 length equals 15 residues.

This clonotype was detected a few times. The V gene is TRBV20-1, the J gene TRBJ1-5; 7 positions match TRBD1. The CDR3 has 14 residues. V lost 0 bases, J lost 5 bases, and 4 bases stayed unmatched. Looked up from germline, CDR1 is DFQATT and CDR2 is SNEGSKA (reference sequence). The CDR3 is CSARDLTGDQPQHF. The CDR3 DNA reads TGCAGTGCTAGAGATCTAACAGGGGATCAGCCCCAGCATTTT.

The V and J genes are TRBV27 and TRBJ1-5, with D unclear. This CDR3 comprises 13 residues. Germline CDR1 MNHEY, CDR2 SMNVEV (reference sequence). Trimming took off 6 bases at V and 0 bases at J, with 6 bases between the two ends. The CDR3: CASRGYSNQPQHF. DNA of the CDR3: TGTGCCAGCAGGGGGTATAGCAATCAGCCCCAGCATTTT.

This clonotype was counted a few times. An end of the junction does not agree with germline; a read error may underlie this. The chain joins TRBV4-2 to TRBJ2-2, with TRBD2 as a possible D gene (7 bases). CDR1 is LGHNA, CDR2 YNFKEQ, per germline. This CDR3 comprises 17 residues. CDR3 residues: CASSHPPGGLNNGELFF. CDR3 in DNA: TGTGCCAGCAGCCACCCCCCGGGGGGCCTGAACAACGGGGAGCTGTTTTTT.

V and J are TRBV6-2 or TRBV6-3 and TRBJ2-7; D remains unclear. The CDR3 sequence is 12 residues long. The V gene lost 0 bases and the J gene lost 6 bases, with 6 bases spanning the gap. Germline V CDR1 and CDR2: MNHEY, SVGEGT. CDR3 region: CASSYSGFEQYV. The CDR3 DNA is TGTGCCAGCAGTTACTCGGGGTTCGAGCAGTACGTC.

This chain connects TRBV18 to TRBJ2-7; D could derive from TRBD1 or TRBD2 (5 bases each). This CDR3 has 13 residues. Germline V lookup: CDR1 KGHSH, CDR2 LQKENI. V was clipped by 3 bases and J by 7 bases, with 13 bases between them. The CDR3 region has the DNA TGTGCCAGCTCACCGGCCGGGACGACGGAGCAGTACGTC. It encodes CASSPAGTTEQYV.

This clonotype was seen only a few times. In DNA form, the CDR3 reads TGCGCCAGCAGCCAAGCGACCCTAGCGGGAGGCACAGATACGCAGTATTTT. The encoded protein is CASSQATLAGGTDTQYF. V gene TRBV4-3 combines with J gene TRBJ2-3; 10 bases line up with TRBD2. V shed 1 base and J 1 base; nucleotides not matched to a gene: 5. The germline V gene encodes CDR1 LGHNA and CDR2 YSLEER. This CDR3 contains 17 residues.

The table lists this clonotype with a few counts. The chain carries TRBV7-2 and TRBJ2-1; 7 nucleotides align to TRBD2. The CDR3 runs 14 residues. After removal of 5 bases from V and 7 bases from J, the junction contained 8 bases not matched to a gene. Germline V gene lookup returns CDR1 SGHTA and CDR2 FQGNSA. CDR3 nucleotide sequence: TGTGCCAGCAGCCGAGCTAGCGGACATAATGAGCAGTTCTTC. This gives the protein CASSRASGHNEQFF.

This clonotype was recorded a few times. The chain combines TRBV12-3 or TRBV12-4 with TRBJ1-1, with D perhaps matching TRBD1 (5 bases). The CDR3 covers 14 residues. V lost 6 bases and J lost 4, with 15 bases in between. The CDR3 reads CASSSSTESTEAFF. The CDR3 region has the DNA TGTGCCAGCAGCTCCTCGACAGAGAGCACTGAAGCTTTCTTT.

The chain combines TRBV3-1 with TRBJ2-5, with D tentatively TRBD1 (6 bases). Trimming shortened V by 1 base and J by 4 bases, and 13 bases separated the two germline ends. Germline CDR1 LGHDT, CDR2 YNNKEL (reference sequence). This CDR3 has 15 amino acids. Here the CDR3 DNA reads TGTGCCAGCAGCCAAGCTCCTGCCAGGGGAGAGACCCAGTACTTC. Encoded protein: CASSQAPARGETQYF.

The chain employs TRBV12-3 or TRBV12-4 and TRBJ2-6; no clear D gene. The CDR3 sequence is 14 residues long. Trimming pared 8 bases from V and 0 bases from J, leaving 8 bases between. The DNA of the CDR3 is TGTGCCAGCGACCGAATCTCTGGGGCCAACGTCCTGACTTTC. Translating gives CASDRISGANVLTF.

This clonotype was counted between two and nine times. The rearrangement uses TRBV24-1 and TRBJ1-2, with D possibly being TRBD1 (5 bases). The germline gives CDR1 KGHDR, CDR2 SFDVKD. The CDR3 covers 15 residues. Trimming took off 9 bases at V and 2 bases at J, with 18 bases between the two ends. The chain's CDR3 is CATVLESGGNYGYTF. The CDR3 DNA reads TGTGCCACCGTGCTCGAGTCGGGGGGGAACTATGGCTACACCTTC.

The chain employs TRBV12-3 or TRBV12-4 and TRBJ1-5, with D maybe TRBD1 (5 bases). Trimming shortened V by 6 bases and J by 0 bases, and 15 bases separated the two germline ends. The CDR3 is 16 amino acids. CDR3 DNA sequence: TGTGCCAGCAGCCCGGGGGGTCACTTTAGCAATCAGCCCCAGCATTTT. Encoded protein: CASSPGGHFSNQPQHF.

The V call is TRBV7-8, the J call TRBJ1-1, with D maybe TRBD1 (6 bases). Deletions cut 4 bases from V and 4 bases from J, with 10 bases between. Germline loops: CDR1 SGHVS, CDR2 FQNEAQ. There are 13 residues in the CDR3. The CDR3 region is CASSYRVVTEAFF. The CDR3 region has the DNA TGTGCCAGCAGCTACAGGGTTGTCACTGAAGCTTTCTTT.

This clonotype has more than one count but fewer than ten. This sequence joins TRBV12-3 or TRBV12-4 and TRBJ1-5; possibly TRBD1 for D (5 bases). Trimming took 4 bases from V and 5 from J, leaving 15 bases between them. The CDR3 length is 15 residues. In DNA, the CDR3 is TGTGCCAGCAGTTCGGGACTGAGGGGCCATCAGCCCCAGCATTTT. Its protein is CASSSGLRGHQPQHF.

The chain couples TRBV7-9 to TRBJ2-1, with 7 bases fitting TRBD2. After removal of 5 bases from V and 6 bases from J, the junction contained 16 bases not matched to a gene. Germline lookup yields CDR1 SEHNR and CDR2 FQNEAQ (reference sequence). CDR3 length equals 17 residues. The CDR3 nucleotides are TGTGCCAGCAGCCCTGAGCTTGCAGCGGGGCACTTCAATGAGCAGTTCTTC. Its translation is CASSPELAAGHFNEQFF.

This clonotype was counted only a few times. This chain connects TRBV5-1 to TRBJ2-1; TRBD1 agrees at 10 bases. Germline-derived CDR1 and CDR2 are SGHRS and YFSETQ. The CDR3 is made up of 15 amino acids. After removal of 3 bases from V and 6 bases from J, the junction contained 6 bases not matched to a gene. As DNA, the CDR3 is TGCGCCAGCAGCTCCGGGACAGGGGTCCTCAATGAGCAGTTCTTC. Translation: CASSSGTGVLNEQFF.

Details on this clonotype: The junction departs from germline at one end; a sequencing error may be responsible. The chain carries TRBV6-2 or TRBV6-3 and TRBJ2-2, with D possibly being TRBD1 or TRBD2 (5 bases each). This CDR3 is 13 amino acids long. CDR1 is MNHEY, CDR2 SVGEGT, per germline. The CDR3 loop reads CASTYRDGGELFF. The CDR3 nucleotides are TGTGCCAGCACTTACCGGGACGGCGGGGAGCTGTTTTTT.

The DNA of the CDR3 is TGTGCCAGCAGTTTAGCCTCGTCTATAAACCAAGCTTTCTTT. This codes for CASSLASSINQAFF. This sequence joins TRBV12-3 or TRBV12-4 and TRBJ1-1; D gene ambiguous. The CDR3 runs to 14 residues. V dropped 0 bases and J dropped 9 bases, with 14 bases sitting between them.

The V gene is TRBV6-1, the J gene TRBJ2-7; 9 bases fit TRBD1. V was pared by 4 bases and J by 2 bases, with 6 bases of the junction left unmatched. Germline V gene data show CDR1 as MNHNS and CDR2 as SASEGT. This CDR3 contains 15 residues. CDR3: CASSADRGDPYEQYV. As DNA, the CDR3 is TGTGCCAGCAGTGCGGACAGGGGAGATCCCTACGAGCAGTACGTC.